This TCR beta chain was sequenced during a study of blood T cell repertoires in COVID-19. Clinical history as reported by participants underpinned cohort assignment. Germline lookup yields CDR1 MNHEY and CDR2 SMNVEV (reference sequence). Trimming took 6 bases from V and 10 from J, leaving 13 bases between them. The CDR3 is made up of 13 amino acids. This clone was detected many times. Measured with immunoSEQ multiplex PCR; TCRdb has only the in-frame clones, and not every one. The repertoire holds 150,000 to 200,000 clones, with around 84% as singletons. This receptor was taken from a man between 40 and 49 years old who had recovered from COVID-19. The sequenced material came from PBMCs or T cells enriched from blood (not recorded which). The chain links TRBV27 to TRBJ1-6, with D perhaps matching TRBD1 (6 bases). The CDR3 is CASSLNRASPLHF. The DNA for the CDR3 is TGTGCCAGCAGCCTTAACAGGGCCTCACCCCTCCACTTT.